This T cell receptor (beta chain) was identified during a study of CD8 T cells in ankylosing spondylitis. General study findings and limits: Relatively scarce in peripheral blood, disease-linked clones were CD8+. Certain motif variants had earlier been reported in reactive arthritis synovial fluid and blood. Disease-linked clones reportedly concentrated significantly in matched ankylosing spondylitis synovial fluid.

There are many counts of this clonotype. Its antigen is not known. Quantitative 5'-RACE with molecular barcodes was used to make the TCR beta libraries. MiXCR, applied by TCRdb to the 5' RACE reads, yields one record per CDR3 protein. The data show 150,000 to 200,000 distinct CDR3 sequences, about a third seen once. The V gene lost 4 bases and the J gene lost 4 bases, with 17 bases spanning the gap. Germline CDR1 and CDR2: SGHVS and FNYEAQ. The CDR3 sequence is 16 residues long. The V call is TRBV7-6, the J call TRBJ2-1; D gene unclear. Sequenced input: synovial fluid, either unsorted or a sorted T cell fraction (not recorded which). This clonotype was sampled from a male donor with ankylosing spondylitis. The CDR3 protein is CASSSLRSVGYNEQFF. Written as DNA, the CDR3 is TGTGCCAGCAGCTCCCTTCGTTCAGTAGGGTACAATGAGCAGTTCTTC.